This TCR beta chain stems from a study of blood T cell repertoires in COVID-19. Study-wide background: Spain, Italy and the United States supplied samples that represented acute and convalescent COVID-19. T cells, B-cell-depleted T cells, or PBMCs provided the cDNA or gDNA that served as material.

Assay: immunoSEQ multiplex PCR; the TCRdb copy retains only in-frame clones and omits some. Altogether about 190,000 clones are present, 80% to 85% being singletons, with the ten largest covering roughly a fifth. The CDR3 consists of 14 residues. V shed 3 bases, J shed 4 bases, and the junction held 5 bases outside the gene matches. Germline V gene sequence: CDR1 ENHRY, CDR2 SYGVKD. This clonotype was sampled from a human donor in a cohort sampled during active COVID-19. The sample comprised peripheral blood. The V call is TRBV10-3, the J call TRBJ1-2; 7 bases are shared with TRBD1. The CDR3 loop is CAISDFDRAYGYTF. The CDR3 DNA sequence: TGTGCCATCAGTGATTTCGACAGGGCCTATGGCTACACCTTC.